This paragraph reports one TCR beta chain. The target of this receptor is not known. It has no much larger one-base neighbor in the sample; base qualities were not kept. Taken with the paper, the label for treatment or condition translates to: in vitro stimulation with specific CMV peptide epitopes to enrich CMV-specific T cells. TCRdb records Illumina HiSeq 1500 as the sequencer. The raw public reads went through TCRdb reprocessing: fastp at Q25, MiXCR clone calling, in-frame beta chains kept. Every entry covers one CDR3 protein and lists the most common genes and DNA from its rows. In this sample the table shows roughly 990,000 distinct CDR3 sequences, 30% to 40% of which occur a single time. About 14% of the sample is held by the ten biggest clonotypes. This record belongs to a study of T cell repertoires in cytomegalovirus infection (dated by TCRdb to about 2019). Turning to the overall study: The peptide stimulations were aimed at well-studied HLA-B-restricted epitopes as well as recently identified HLA-C-restricted CMV epitopes, whose presentation resists viral immunomodulation. Donor HLA type was relevant to the analysis, as public TCR beta signatures indicated carriage of CMV infection together with the matching HLA type.

Summary of the overall study and its limitations: Cumulative frequency of public TCR beta family members discriminated carriers of CMV infection plus the relevant HLA type in this cohort and an independent roughly 340-donor cohort. The ex vivo response was dominated by HLA-C-restricted CMV-specific TCR beta clonotypes, which also provided the single most frequent clonotype in two of eight donors.

The germline V gene (reference sequence) gives CDR1 as SEHNR and CDR2 as FQNEAQ. From its cysteine to its phenylalanine, the CDR3 spans 14 amino acids. CDR3 DNA only is kept here, 42 bases in frame from base 1. The V and J ends are trimmed by 5 bases and 6 bases, leaving 15 bases between them. The starting material was cultured CD8+ T cells from PBMCs, obtained from culture after CMV antigen stimulation. The receptor was isolated from a human donor in good health (CMV status not recorded). Some clones in this sample may be carry-over from other donors' samples. The rearranged segments are TRBV7-9 and TRBJ2-3, and TRBD2 may be the D gene, going by 6 matching bases. The CDR3 here reads CASSPREAPDTQYF. Read as DNA, the sequence is TGTGCCAGCAGCCCGCGGGAAGCCCCCGATACGCAGTATTTT.